The present T cell receptor (beta chain) was sequenced within a study of regulatory T cells in long-lasting Graves disease. The time point was: persistent/refractory GD, antithyroid drugs over 5 years with positive TRAb. Construction of the TCR library relied on RNA isolated from PBMCs. To make TCR beta libraries, researchers used iRepertoire HTBI primers and Arm-PCR of CDR3 regions. In TCRdb, the multiplex PCR reads were re-called with MiXCR into one record per CDR3 protein. Among a few hundred thousand distinct CDR3 sequences listed, around a quarter were seen once. Study-wide results and limits: Favoring TRBV28, TRBJ1-2 and TRBJ2-5 was a feature seen in persistent disease.

This clonotype has a count of ten or more. No antigen is known for it. V lost 0 bases and J lost 6, with 9 bases in between. The CDR3 runs to 13 residues. CDR1 and CDR2 (germline): MNHEY, SVGAGI. Material: peripheral blood mononuclear cells (PBMCs), obtained when the disease was refractory, from a patient treated with antithyroid drugs. The sequence derives from a female donor with Graves disease. The chain couples TRBV6-5 to TRBJ2-7; D is uncertain. The CDR3 here is CASSYSLAFEQYF. In DNA, the CDR3 is TGTGCCAGCAGTTACTCCCTCGCGTTCGAGCAGTACTTC.